This TCR beta chain was identified in a study of OX40 agonist ivuxolimab in advanced cancers. Study-wide background: Dosing consisted of intravenous ivuxolimab at 0.01 to 10 mg/kg every 2 weeks. Dose-escalation patients were diagnosed with hepatocellular carcinoma, melanoma, renal cell cancer or head and neck cancer.

Study-wide results and limits: More expanded clones were found, on average, in CD8+ than in CD4+ T cells. Some patients who did not respond also had low normalized T-cell clonal expansion.

Regarding this clone: Its target is not known.

This CDR3 contains 14 residues. V was clipped by 2 bases and J by 2 bases, with 10 bases between them. Germline V lookup: CDR1 GTSNPN, CDR2 SVGIG (reference sequence). The repertoire was sequenced with immunoSEQ multiplex PCR; TCRdb's copy has only in-frame clones and lacks some. Among tens of thousands of clones listed, approximately 90% were seen once. Sequencing used CD4+ or CD8+ T cells sorted from blood, obtained in a trial of the OX40 agonist ivuxolimab. The TCR was taken from an adult with an advanced solid tumor such as melanoma, head and neck, liver or kidney cancer. The J gene is TRBJ1-5, the V gene TRBV30; possible D gene TRBD1, 6 bases. The CDR3 DNA is TGTGCCTGGAGTCGGGGGGCGGGCAATCAGCCCCAGCATTTT. This sequence encodes CAWSRGAGNQPQHF.